Listed here are 15 T cell receptor beta chains from one sample, sequenced in a study of OX40 agonist ivuxolimab in advanced cancers. The data were produced by immunoSEQ multiplex PCR, yet TCRdb's version contains in-frame clones alone and is incomplete. The sample lists about 34,000 clones, roughly 80% seen once, with 2.6% in the top ten. The sample here was CD4+ or CD8+ T cells sorted from blood, taken in a trial of the OX40 agonist ivuxolimab. The receptors stem from an adult with an advanced solid tumor such as melanoma, head and neck, liver or kidney cancer.

The chain combines TRBV5-1 with TRBJ1-1; 7 bases align to TRBD1. CDR1 SGHRS and CDR2 YFSETQ come from the germline V gene. CDR3 length equals 15 residues. Trimming removed 0 bases from V and 1 base from J; junction bases left unmatched: 3. The CDR3: CASSLEGTANTEAFF. The CDR3 DNA reads TGCGCCAGCAGCTTGGAGGGGACAGCGAACACTGAAGCTTTCTTT.

The chain employs TRBV14 and TRBJ1-1, with no clear D. Germline V gene data show CDR1 as SGHDN and CDR2 as FVKESK. V shed 2 bases and J shed 3 bases, with 10 bases lying between them. CDR3 length: 14 residues. This chain's CDR3 is CASSQSKGYTEAFF. CDR3 DNA: TGTGCCAGCAGCCAATCGAAAGGCTACACTGAAGCTTTCTTT.

The V and J genes are TRBV4-3 and TRBJ2-1, with TRBD2 identical over 8 bases. After removal of 4 bases from V and 5 bases from J, the junction contained 13 bases not matched to a gene. Germline loops: CDR1 LGHNA, CDR2 YSLEER. The CDR3 is 17 amino acids. The CDR3 nucleotides are TGCGCCAGCAGCCGATTCCTCGGACTAGCAGTTAACAATGAGCAGTTCTTC. This codes for CASSRFLGLAVNNEQFF.

The V gene is TRBV5-1, the J gene TRBJ1-5; tentative D call: TRBD1 (6 bases). The CDR3 is 15 residues long. Trimming cost V 2 bases and J 4 bases, with 13 bases left between them. From germline, CDR1 is SGHRS and CDR2 YFSETQ. The CDR3 DNA follows: TGCGCCAGCAGCTTAGCGGCAGGGGTGAATCAGCCCCAGCATTTT. Its protein is CASSLAAGVNQPQHF.

This chain uses TRBV29-1 with TRBJ1-1, with 8 nucleotides matching TRBD1. This CDR3 comprises 14 residues. Trimming at V came to 5 bases and at J to 3 bases, leaving 8 bases not matched to a gene. Germline V CDR1 and CDR2: SQVTM, ANQGSEA. DNA of the CDR3: TGCAGCGTTCCCCCCGGGACAGGAGACACTGAAGCTTTCTTT. As protein: CSVPPGTGDTEAFF.

This clone occurred once. This rearrangement joins TRBV30 to TRBJ2-7, with D unclear. The germline CDR1 and CDR2 sequences are GTSNPN and SVGIG (reference sequence). V lost 4 bases and J 4 bases, leaving 2 bases between the germline ends. CDR3 size: 9 residues. CDR3 residues: CAWIYEQYF. The CDR3 DNA follows: TGTGCCTGGATATACGAGCAGTACTTC.

CDR3 region: CASSVGTGHEKLFF. The CDR3 DNA follows: TGTGCCAGCAGCGTCGGGACAGGGCATGAAAAACTGTTTTTT. The chain has TRBV5-8 and TRBJ1-4; the match to TRBD1 covers 9 bases. CDR1 is SGHTS and CDR2 is YDEGEE in the germline V gene. V shed 4 bases and J 6 bases; nucleotides not matched to a gene: 4. There are 14 residues in the CDR3. Full variable domain (rest looked up from reference TRBV5-8 and TRBJ1-4): EAGVTQSPTHLIKTRGQQATLRCSPISGHTSVYWYQQALGLGLQFLLWYDEGEERNRGNFPPRFSGRQFPNYSSELNVNALELEDSALYLCASSVGTGHEKLFFGSGTQLSVL.

This clone was picked up a small number of times. This chain joins TRBV18 and TRBJ2-7, with 11 bases aligning to TRBD1. This CDR3 is built from 16 residues. J was trimmed by 3 bases and V by 3 bases; bases with no gene match: 7. Per the germline V gene, CDR1 is KGHSH and CDR2 is LQKENI. In DNA form, the CDR3 reads TGTGCCAGCTCACCGAGAGAGGGGACAGGGGGCTACGAGCAGTACTTC. This codes for CASSPREGTGGYEQYF.

The genes are TRBV5-1 and TRBJ2-1; 8 nucleotides agree with TRBD2. J was trimmed by 2 bases and V by 4 bases; bases with no gene match: 11. The CDR3 covers 17 residues. In germline, CDR1 is SGHRS, CDR2 YFSETQ. CDR3 DNA sequence: TGCGCCAGCAGCCCGATGAGCGGGGGACCGGCCTACAATGAGCAGTTCTTC. It specifies CASSPMSGGPAYNEQFF.

This chain joins TRBV7-2 and TRBJ1-5; 9 bases match TRBD1. Unmatched junction bases numbered 3, after V lost 0 bases and J lost 3 bases. Germline V CDR1 and CDR2: SGHTA, FQGNSA. CDR3 length: 16 residues. CDR3 protein: CASSLAGTGINQPQHF. The CDR3 DNA follows: TGTGCCAGCAGCTTAGCCGGGACAGGGATCAATCAGCCCCAGCATTTT. Based on the CDR3 plus reference TRBV7-2 and TRBJ1-5, the full variable domain is GAGVSQSPSNKVTEKGKDVELRCDPISGHTALYWYRQSLGQGLEFLIYFQGNSAPDKSGLPSDRFSAERTGGSVSTLTIQRTQQEDSAVYLCASSLAGTGINQPQHFGDGTRLSIL.

The chain employs TRBV7-6 and TRBJ2-1; possibly TRBD1 for D (5 bases). The CDR3 sequence is 14 residues long. V lost 3 bases, J lost 10 bases, and 16 bases lay in between. CDR1 is SGHVS and CDR2 is FNYEAQ in the germline V gene. The CDR3 DNA sequence: TGTGCCAGCAGCTTTGAACCAGGGCCCCGGGAGCAGTTCTTC. It encodes CASSFEPGPREQFF.

For the CDR3, the DNA is TGTGCCAGCCCTCGCTCCTACAATGAGCAGTTCTTC. This gives the protein CASPRSYNEQFF. The J gene is TRBJ2-1, the V gene TRBV19; D gene uncertain. The CDR3 spans 12 residues. Germline V CDR1 and CDR2: LNHDA, SQIVND (reference sequence). Trimming pared 9 bases from V and 0 bases from J, leaving 6 bases between.

The chain uses TRBV10-3 and TRBJ1-3; TRBD1 is a possible D gene (6 bases). The CDR3 extends over 15 amino acids. Deletions cut 3 bases from V and 0 bases from J, with 9 bases between. The germline CDR1 and CDR2 sequences are ENHRY and SYGVKD. The CDR3 loop is CAISDGGYSGNTIYF. DNA for the CDR3: TGTGCCATCAGTGACGGGGGCTACTCTGGAAACACCATATATTTT.

The chain joins TRBV7-2 to TRBJ1-2; D remains unclear. The germline V gene encodes CDR1 SGHTA and CDR2 FQGNSA. The CDR3 contains 14 residues. The V end was cut by 5 bases, the J end by 8 bases, with 18 bases between. This CDR3 reads CASSRLDGSSGYTF. DNA for the CDR3: TGTGCCAGCAGCCGTCTGGACGGATCGTCCGGCTACACCTTC. The whole variable domain, filled in from reference TRBV7-2 and TRBJ1-2, reads GAGVSQSPSNKVTEKGKDVELRCDPISGHTALYWYRQSLGQGLEFLIYFQGNSAPDKSGLPSDRFSAERTGGSVSTLTIQRTQQEDSAVYLCASSRLDGSSGYTFGSGTRLTVV.

A few counts support this clone. The chain couples TRBV7-2 to TRBJ2-1; D is tentatively TRBD1 or TRBD2 (5 bases each). Trimming stripped 3 bases from V and 9 bases from J, with 9 bases between. This CDR3 is built from 12 residues. Germline V gene lookup returns CDR1 SGHTA and CDR2 FQGNSA. For the CDR3, the DNA is TGTGCCAGCAGCTTCGGGACGGGTGAGCAGTTCTTC. It specifies CASSFGTGEQFF.